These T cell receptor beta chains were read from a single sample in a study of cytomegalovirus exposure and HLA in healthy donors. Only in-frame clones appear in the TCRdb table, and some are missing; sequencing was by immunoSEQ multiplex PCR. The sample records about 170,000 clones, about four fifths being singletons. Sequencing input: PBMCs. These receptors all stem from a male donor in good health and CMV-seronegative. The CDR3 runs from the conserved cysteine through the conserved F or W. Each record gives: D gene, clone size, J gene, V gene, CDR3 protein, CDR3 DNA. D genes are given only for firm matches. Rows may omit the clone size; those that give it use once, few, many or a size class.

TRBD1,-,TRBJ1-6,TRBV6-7,CASSYSVDRARTRPLHF,TGTGCCAGCAGTTACTCCGTGGACAGGGCGAGAACCCGACCCCTCCACTTT
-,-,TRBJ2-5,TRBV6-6,CASSGTADGGGAQYF,TGTGCCAGCAGTGGGACAGCGGACGGAGGGGGAGCCCAGTACTTC
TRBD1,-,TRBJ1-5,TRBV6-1,CASKLSGQGAQPQHF,TGTGCCAGCAAACTCTCGGGACAGGGAGCCCAGCCCCAGCATTTT
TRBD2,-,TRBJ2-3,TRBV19,CASSSTSGGGPDTQYF,TGTGCCAGTAGTTCGACTAGCGGGGGGGGCCCAGATACGCAGTATTTT
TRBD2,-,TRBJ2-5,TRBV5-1,CASSLGLAGGQTQYF,TGCGCCAGCAGCTTGGGACTAGCGGGAGGACAGACCCAGTACTTC
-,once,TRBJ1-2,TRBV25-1,CASKVVRSYCGGYTF,TGTGCCAGCAAGGTGGTCAGGTCGTATTGTGGTGGCTACACCTTC
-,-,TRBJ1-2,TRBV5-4,CASSLAGSTNYGYTF,TGTGCCAGCAGCTTGGCGGGGTCAACTAACTATGGCTACACCTTC
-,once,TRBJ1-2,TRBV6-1,CASSDTQGRGYTF,TGTGCCAGCAGTGATACCCAGGGTCGTGGCTACACCTTC
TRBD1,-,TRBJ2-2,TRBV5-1,CASSLGQGVRTGELFF,TGCGCCAGCAGCTTGGGGCAGGGGGTTCGGACCGGGGAGCTGTTTTTT
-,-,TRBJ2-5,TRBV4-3,CASSQDRSIQGETQYF,TGCGCCAGCAGCCAAGACCGATCGATCCAGGGGGAGACCCAGTACTTC
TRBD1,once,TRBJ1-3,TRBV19,CASWDRGRQVIYF,TGTGCCAGCTGGGACAGGGGGCGGCAAGTCATATATTTT
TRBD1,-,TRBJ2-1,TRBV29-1,CSVRQGASYNEQFF,TGCAGCGTTAGACAGGGGGCCTCCTACAATGAGCAGTTCTTC
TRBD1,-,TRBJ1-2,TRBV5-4,CASSWDRGRDGYPF,TGTGCCAGCAGCTGGGACAGGGGAAGAGATGGCTACCCCTTC
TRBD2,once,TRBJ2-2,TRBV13,CASRDSGRIANTGELFF,TGTGCCAGCAGAGATAGCGGGCGGATCGCGAACACCGGGGAGCTGTTTTTT
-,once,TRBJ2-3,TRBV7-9,CASSQGGNGQRRSTDTQYF,TGTGCCAGCAGCCAAGGTGGGAATGGACAGAGGCGAAGCACAGATACGCAGTATTTT
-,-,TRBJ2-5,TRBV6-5,CASSQGSEQYF,TGTGCCAGCAGTCAGGGGTCTGAGCAGTACTTC
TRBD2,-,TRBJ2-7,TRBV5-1,CASSTGTSGRAYHEQYF,TGCGCCAGCAGCACCGGGACTAGCGGGAGGGCCTATCACGAGCAGTACTTC
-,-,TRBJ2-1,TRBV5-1,CASSPGVARYEQFF,TGCGCCAGCAGCCCCGGGGTAGCTAGGTATGAGCAGTTCTTC
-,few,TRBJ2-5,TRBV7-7,CASSFGSKETQYF,TGTGCTAGCAGCTTTGGCAGTAAAGAGACCCAGTACTTC
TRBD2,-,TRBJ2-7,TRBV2,CASLARLAGPYEQYF,TGTGCCAGCTTGGCCCGACTAGCGGGTCCCTACGAGCAGTACTTC
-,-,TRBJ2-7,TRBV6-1,CASSEAGDNVYEQYF,TGTGCCAGCAGTGAAGCTGGGGACAACGTCTACGAGCAGTACTTC
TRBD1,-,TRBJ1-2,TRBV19,CASAHDRDRGDGYTF,TGTGCCAGTGCTCACGACCGGGACAGGGGTGATGGCTACACCTTC
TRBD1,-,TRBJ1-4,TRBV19,CASSSTGQTFNEKLFF,TGTGCCAGTAGTTCAACGGGACAGACTTTTAATGAAAAACTGTTTTTT
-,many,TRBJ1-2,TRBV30,CAWSPGLYRAGYTF,TGTGCCTGGAGCCCGGGACTATACCGTGCAGGCTACACCTTC
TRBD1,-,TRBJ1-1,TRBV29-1,CSVDGTFRGDTEAFF,TGCAGCGTTGACGGGACTTTCAGGGGGGACACTGAAGCTTTCTTT
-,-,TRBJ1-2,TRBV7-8,CASSLIGDRGYTF,TGTGCCAGCAGCTTAATAGGGGATCGAGGCTACACCTTC
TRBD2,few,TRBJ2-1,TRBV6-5,CASSYSSGSNEQFF,TGTGCCAGCAGTTACTCCAGCGGGAGTAATGAGCAGTTCTTC
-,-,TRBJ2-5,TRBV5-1,CASSLGPSETQYF,TGCGCCAGCAGCTTGGGCCCGAGCGAGACCCAGTACTTC
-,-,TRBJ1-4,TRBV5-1,CASSLGHKNEKLFF,TGCGCCAGCAGCCTAGGACATAAGAATGAAAAACTGTTTTTT
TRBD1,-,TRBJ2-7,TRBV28,CASSLGGQGGYEQYF,TGTGCCAGCAGTTTGGGTGGACAGGGGGGTTACGAGCAGTACTTC
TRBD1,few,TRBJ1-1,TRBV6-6,CASRNPGQVNTEAFF,TGTGCCAGCAGAAACCCCGGACAGGTTAACACTGAAGCTTTCTTT
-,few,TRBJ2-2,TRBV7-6,CASSLYAGELFF,TGTGCCAGCAGCTTATATGCCGGGGAGCTGTTTTTT
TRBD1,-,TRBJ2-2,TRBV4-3,CASSQLDRVSTGELFF,TGCGCCAGCAGCCAACTTGACAGGGTGTCCACCGGGGAGCTGTTTTTT
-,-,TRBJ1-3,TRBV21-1,CANNSNWAPGNTIYF,-
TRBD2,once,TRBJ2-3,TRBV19,CASSPGLATDTQYF,TGTGCCAGTAGTCCGGGACTAGCCACAGATACGCAGTATTTT
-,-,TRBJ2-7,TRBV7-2,CASSLVSGQALYEQYF,TGTGCCAGCAGCTTAGTCTCAGGGCAGGCCCTCTACGAGCAGTACTTC
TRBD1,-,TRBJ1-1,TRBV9,CASSPGGRPGEAFF,TGTGCCAGCAGCCCAGGGGGAAGACCGGGCGAAGCTTTCTTT
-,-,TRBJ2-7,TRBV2,CASTSPYEQYF,TGTGCCAGCACTAGTCCCTACGAGCAGTACTTC
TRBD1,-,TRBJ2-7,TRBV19,CASSRTGDSYEQYF,TGTGCCAGTAGTAGGACAGGGGACTCCTACGAGCAGTACTTC
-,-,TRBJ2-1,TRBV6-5,CASTWGGAYNEQFF,TGTGCCAGCACTTGGGGGGGCGCCTACAATGAGCAGTTCTTC
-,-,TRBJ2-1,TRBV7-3,CASSFRQSSYNEQFF,TGTGCCAGCAGCTTCAGACAGAGCTCCTACAATGAGCAGTTCTTC
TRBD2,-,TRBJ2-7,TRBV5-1,CASSATSGRAGEQYF,TGCGCCAGCAGCGCGACTAGCGGGAGGGCGGGGGAGCAGTACTTC
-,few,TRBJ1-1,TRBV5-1,CASSLGRGNTEAFF,TGCGCCAGCAGCTTGGGGAGAGGGAACACTGAAGCTTTCTTT
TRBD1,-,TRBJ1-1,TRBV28,CASSFPGQGAGTEAFF,TGTGCCAGCAGTTTCCCGGGACAGGGGGCGGGCACTGAAGCTTTCTTT
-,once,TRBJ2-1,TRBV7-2,CASSLDGQGINEQFF,TGTGCCAGCAGCTTAGATGGCCAGGGGATTAATGAGCAGTTCTTC
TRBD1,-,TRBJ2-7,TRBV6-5,CASSYYPRGQGEQYF,TGTGCCAGCAGTTACTACCCCAGGGGGCAGGGCGAGCAGTACTTC
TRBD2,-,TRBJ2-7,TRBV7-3,CASSLKTGTRPYEQYF,TGTGCCAGCAGCTTAAAGACCGGGACTAGGCCCTACGAGCAGTACTTC
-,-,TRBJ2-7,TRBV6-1,CASSSQGSSYEQYF,TGTGCCAGCAGTAGTCAGGGAAGCTCCTACGAGCAGTACTTC
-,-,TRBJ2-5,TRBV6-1,CASSEVSIETQYF,TGTGCCAGCAGTGAAGTGAGCATAGAGACCCAGTACTTC
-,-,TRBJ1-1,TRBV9,CASSATVLYTEAFF,TGTGCCAGCAGCGCGACAGTTTTGTACACTGAAGCTTTCTTT
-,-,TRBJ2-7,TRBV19,CASSRGLTPRGYEQYF,TGTGCCAGTAGTCGGGGTCTTACCCCCCGGGGCTACGAGCAGTACTTC